This T cell receptor (beta chain) was sequenced during a study of cytomegalovirus exposure and HLA in healthy donors. Study results and caveats: What TCR beta sequences reportedly achieved was accurate prediction of HLA-A and HLA-B alleles in most subjects. Later analysis found that TCR beta chains associated with HLA were more clonally expanded than other, equally common chains. It was confirmed in vitro that a few of the CMV-associated chains were specific for CMV antigens.

With 3 bases clipped from V and 4 bases from J, the junction kept 6 bases outside the gene matches. The CDR3 is 14 amino acids. The germline V gene encodes CDR1 MGHDK and CDR2 SYGVNS. Unrecorded immune exposures were likely, despite nominal health at sampling. With respect to this clone: Its antigen is currently unknown.

13 Jbeta primers and 60 Vbeta primers were used for the PCR. Clones were sequenced by immunoSEQ multiplex PCR, and TCRdb holds only the in-frame ones, with some missing. The table has about 98,000 clones, about three quarters seen once. The material sequenced was PBMCs. V usage is TRBV25-1 and J usage is TRBJ2-7; 7 nucleotides match TRBD1. The clonotype comes from a man aged 35-49 years in good health and CMV-seronegative. CDR3 DNA sequence: TGTGCCAGCAGTGACCTAGCAGGGGGTTACGAGCAGTACTTC. It specifies CASSDLAGGYEQYF.